This TCR beta chain was recovered during a study of blood T cell repertoires in COVID-19. About the study: COVID-19 samples from acute and convalescent phases originated in the United States, Italy and Spain.

This clone was recorded only once. V dropped 5 bases and J dropped 2; count of bases not matched to a gene: 6. The CDR3 sequence is 14 residues long. Germline CDR1 SGHTA, CDR2 FQGTGA. Using immunoSEQ multiplex PCR, the repertoire was profiled, and TCRdb retains in-frame clones only, with some absent. The sample comprises a few hundred thousand clones, roughly 84% of which are singletons, and approximately 1.5% rests with the top ten. This sequence was found in a woman between 18 and 30 years old who had been exposed to COVID-19. What was sequenced was PBMCs or T cells enriched from blood (not recorded which). The V gene is TRBV7-3, the J gene TRBJ2-7; TRBD1 matches at 7 bases. The CDR3 region is CASSAQGEAYEQYF. The CDR3, as DNA: TGTGCCAGCAGCGCCCAGGGGGAAGCCTACGAGCAGTACTTC.